This TCR beta chain was captured by sequencing in a study of response to subunit inactivated influenza vaccine. Study findings and constraints: The authors suggested that every seasonal influenza vaccination recruits few new T cells.

The table lists this clonotype with a few counts. Its antigen is currently unknown. Each CDR3 protein is one row after TCRdb ran MiXCR on the RT-PCR reads. The sample lists roughly 700,000 distinct CDR3 sequences, approximately 15% occurring once. The source material was PBMCs from blood, sampled 12 days after vaccination. This TCR came from a man aged 50 to 60 who received an inactivated influenza vaccine.

The CDR3 loop is CASSLEGGGWNEQFF. CDR3 sequence (DNA): TGTGCCAGCAGCTTGGAGGGGGGAGGGTGGAATGAGCAGTTCTTC. This sequence joins TRBV7-3 and TRBJ2-1, with a weak D call TRBD2 (7 bases). The length of the CDR3 is 15 residues. V lost 3 bases to trimming and J lost 7 bases, with 16 bases between them. Germline CDR1 and CDR2: SGHTA and FQGTGA.